This section outlines one T cell receptor beta chain sequence together with its context. The germline V gene has CDR1 GTSNPN and CDR2 SVGIG (reference sequence). The CDR3 contains 14 residues. V shed 3 bases and J shed 4 bases, with 13 bases lying between them. The data belong to a study of control samples from healthy donors and cancer patients. Repertoires were generated with immunoSEQ multiplex PCR, while TCRdb's copy carries only in-frame clones and drops some. This table has 150,000 to 200,000 clones, about 93% appearing once. The sequence was obtained from a man aged 18 to 29 in good health. The sequenced material came from blood. This rearrangement joins TRBV30 to TRBJ1-3, with D maybe TRBD1 (6 bases). CDR3 sequence reads: CAWRKTGWGNTIYF. In DNA, the CDR3 is TGTGCCTGGAGAAAAACAGGGTGGGGAAACACCATATATTTT. The whole variable domain, remainder taken from reference TRBV30 and TRBJ1-3, is SQTIHQWPATLVQPVGSPLSLECTVEGTSNPNLYWYRQAAGRGLQLLFYSVGIGQISSEVPQNLSASRPQDRQFILSSKKLLLSDSGFYLCAWRKTGWGNTIYFGEGSWLTVV.